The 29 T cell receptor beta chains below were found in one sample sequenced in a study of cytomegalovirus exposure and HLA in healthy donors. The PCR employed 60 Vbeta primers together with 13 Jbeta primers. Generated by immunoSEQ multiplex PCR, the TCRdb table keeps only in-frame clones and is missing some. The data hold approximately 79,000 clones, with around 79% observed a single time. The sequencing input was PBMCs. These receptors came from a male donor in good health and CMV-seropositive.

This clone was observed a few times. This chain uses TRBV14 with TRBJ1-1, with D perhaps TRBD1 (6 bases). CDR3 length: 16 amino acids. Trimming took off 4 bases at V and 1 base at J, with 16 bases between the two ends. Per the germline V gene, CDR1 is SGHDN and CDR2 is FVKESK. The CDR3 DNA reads TGTGCCAGCAGCCCTATAGGGGGACAAAGGAACACTGAAGCTTTCTTT. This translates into CASSPIGGQRNTEAFF. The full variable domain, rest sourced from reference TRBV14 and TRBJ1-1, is EAGVTQFPSHSVIEKGQTVTLRCDPISGHDNLYWYRRVMGKEIKFLLHFVKESKQDESGMPNNRFLAERTGGTYSTLKVQPAELEDSGVYFCASSPIGGQRNTEAFFGQGTRLTVV.

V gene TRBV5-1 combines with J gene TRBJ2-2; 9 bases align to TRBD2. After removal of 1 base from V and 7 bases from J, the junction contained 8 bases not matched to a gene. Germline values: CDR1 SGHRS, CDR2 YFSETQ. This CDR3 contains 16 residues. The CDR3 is CASSLKLAGGSGELFF. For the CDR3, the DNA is TGCGCCAGCAGCTTGAAACTAGCGGGTGGAAGCGGGGAGCTGTTTTTT.

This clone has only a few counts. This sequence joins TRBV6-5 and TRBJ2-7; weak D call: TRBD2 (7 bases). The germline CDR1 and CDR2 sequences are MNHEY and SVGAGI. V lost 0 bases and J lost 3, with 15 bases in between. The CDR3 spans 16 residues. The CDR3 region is CASSYSRGGAVYEQYF. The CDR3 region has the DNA TGTGCCAGCAGTTACTCGAGAGGGGGGGCTGTCTACGAGCAGTACTTC.

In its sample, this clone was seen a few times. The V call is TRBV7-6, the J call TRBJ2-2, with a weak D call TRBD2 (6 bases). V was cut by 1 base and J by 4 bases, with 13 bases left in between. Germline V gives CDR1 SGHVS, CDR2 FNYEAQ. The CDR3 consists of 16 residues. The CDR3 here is CASSLGGSGLTGELFF. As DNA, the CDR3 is TGTGCCAGCAGCTTAGGGGGTAGCGGCCTCACCGGGGAGCTGTTTTTT.

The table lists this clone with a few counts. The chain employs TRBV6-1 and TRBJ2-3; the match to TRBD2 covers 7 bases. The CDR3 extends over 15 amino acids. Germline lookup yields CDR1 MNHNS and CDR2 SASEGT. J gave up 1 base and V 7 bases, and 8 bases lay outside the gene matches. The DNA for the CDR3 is TGTGCCAGCACCGACTCTCTAGCGGGCACAGATACGCAGTATTTT. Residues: CASTDSLAGTDTQYF.

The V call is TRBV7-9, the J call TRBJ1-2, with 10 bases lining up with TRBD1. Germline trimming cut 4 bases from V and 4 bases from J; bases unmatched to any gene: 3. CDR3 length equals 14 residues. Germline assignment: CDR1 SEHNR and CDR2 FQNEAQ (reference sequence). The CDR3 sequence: CASSSTGGFYGYTF. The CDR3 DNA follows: TGTGCCAGCAGCTCGACAGGGGGCTTCTATGGCTACACCTTC.

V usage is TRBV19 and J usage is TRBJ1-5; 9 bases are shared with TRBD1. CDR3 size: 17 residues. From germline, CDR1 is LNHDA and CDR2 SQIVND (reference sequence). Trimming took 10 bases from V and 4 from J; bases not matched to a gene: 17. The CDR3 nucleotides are TGTGCCACCCAGTTCGCTTCTCGGGACAGGGAGAATCAGCCCCAGCATTTT. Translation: CATQFASRDRENQPQHF.

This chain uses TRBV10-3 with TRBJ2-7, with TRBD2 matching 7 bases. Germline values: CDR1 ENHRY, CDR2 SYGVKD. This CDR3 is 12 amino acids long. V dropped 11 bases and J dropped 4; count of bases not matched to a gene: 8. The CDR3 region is CASGVAGYEQYF. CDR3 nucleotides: TGTGCCTCCGGGGTAGCGGGTTACGAGCAGTACTTC.

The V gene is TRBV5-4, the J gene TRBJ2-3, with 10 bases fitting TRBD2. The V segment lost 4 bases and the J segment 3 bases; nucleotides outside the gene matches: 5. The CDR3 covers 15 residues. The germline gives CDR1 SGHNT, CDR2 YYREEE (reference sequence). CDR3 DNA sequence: TGTGCCAGCAGCCCTGAGACTAGCGGGACAGATACGCAGTATTTT. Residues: CASSPETSGTDTQYF.

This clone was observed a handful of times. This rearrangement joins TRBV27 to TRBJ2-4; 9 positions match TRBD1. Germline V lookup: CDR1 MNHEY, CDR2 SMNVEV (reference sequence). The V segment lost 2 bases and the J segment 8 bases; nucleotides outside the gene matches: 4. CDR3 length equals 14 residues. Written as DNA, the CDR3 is TGTGCCAGCAGTTTAGGGGGACAGGGAGACATTCAGTACTTC. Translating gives CASSLGGQGDIQYF.

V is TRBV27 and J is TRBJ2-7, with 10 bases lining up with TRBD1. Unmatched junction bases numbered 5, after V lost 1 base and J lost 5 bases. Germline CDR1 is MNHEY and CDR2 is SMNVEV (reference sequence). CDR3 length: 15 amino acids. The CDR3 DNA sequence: TGTGCCAGCAGTTTATGGGACAGGGGTAGGGACGAGCAGTACTTC. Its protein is CASSLWDRGRDEQYF.

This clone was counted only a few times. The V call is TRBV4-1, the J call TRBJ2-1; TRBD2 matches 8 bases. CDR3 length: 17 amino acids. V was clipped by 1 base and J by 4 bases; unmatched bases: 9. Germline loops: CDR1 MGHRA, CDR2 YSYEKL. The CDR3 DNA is TGCGCCAGCAGCCAAGGCCCCACTAGCGGAGTGTACAATGAGCAGTTCTTC. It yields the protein CASSQGPTSGVYNEQFF.

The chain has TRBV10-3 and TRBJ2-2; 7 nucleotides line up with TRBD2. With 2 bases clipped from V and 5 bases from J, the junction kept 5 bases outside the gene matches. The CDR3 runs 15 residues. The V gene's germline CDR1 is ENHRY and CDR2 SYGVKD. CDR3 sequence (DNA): TGTGCCATCAGTGAGCGGGGGGATGGTACCGGGGAGCTGTTTTTT. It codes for CAISERGDGTGELFF.

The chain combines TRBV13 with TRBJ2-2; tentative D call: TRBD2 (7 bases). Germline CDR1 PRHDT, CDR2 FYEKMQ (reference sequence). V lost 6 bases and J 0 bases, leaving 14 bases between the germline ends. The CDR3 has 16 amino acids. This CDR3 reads CASSHRGGANTGELFF. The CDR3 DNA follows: TGTGCCAGCAGTCACCGCGGGGGCGCGAACACCGGGGAGCTGTTTTTT.

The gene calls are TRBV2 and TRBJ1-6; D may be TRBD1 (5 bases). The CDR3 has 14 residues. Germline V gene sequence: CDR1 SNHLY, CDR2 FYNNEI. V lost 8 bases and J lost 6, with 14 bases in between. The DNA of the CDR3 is TGTGCCAGCCTGGGGGGAAACACTAATTCACCCCTCCACTTT. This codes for CASLGGNTNSPLHF. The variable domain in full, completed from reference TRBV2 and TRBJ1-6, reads EPEVTQTPSHQVTQMGQEVILRCVPISNHLYFYWYRQILGQKVEFLVSFYNNEISEKSEIFDDQFSVERPDGSNFTLKIRSTKLEDSAMYFCASLGGNTNSPLHFGNGTRLTVT.

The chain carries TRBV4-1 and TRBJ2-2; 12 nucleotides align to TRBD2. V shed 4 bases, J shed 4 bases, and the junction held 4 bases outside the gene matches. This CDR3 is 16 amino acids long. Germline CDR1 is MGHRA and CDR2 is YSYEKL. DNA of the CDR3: TGCGCCAGCAGCCCAGAGGGACTAGCGGGCACCGGGGAGCTGTTTTTT. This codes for CASSPEGLAGTGELFF.

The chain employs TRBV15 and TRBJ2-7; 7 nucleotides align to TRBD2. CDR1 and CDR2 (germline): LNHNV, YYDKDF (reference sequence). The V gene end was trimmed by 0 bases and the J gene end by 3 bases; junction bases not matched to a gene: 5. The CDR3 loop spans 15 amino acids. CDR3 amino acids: CATSRDASGYYEQYF. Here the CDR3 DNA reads TGTGCCACCAGCAGAGATGCTAGCGGCTACTACGAGCAGTACTTC.

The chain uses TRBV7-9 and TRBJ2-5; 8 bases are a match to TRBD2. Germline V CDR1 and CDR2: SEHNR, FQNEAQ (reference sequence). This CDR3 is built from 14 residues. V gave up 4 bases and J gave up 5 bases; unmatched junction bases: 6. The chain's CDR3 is CASSSRGGGETQYF. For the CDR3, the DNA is TGTGCCAGCAGCTCCCGCGGCGGGGGGGAGACCCAGTACTTC.

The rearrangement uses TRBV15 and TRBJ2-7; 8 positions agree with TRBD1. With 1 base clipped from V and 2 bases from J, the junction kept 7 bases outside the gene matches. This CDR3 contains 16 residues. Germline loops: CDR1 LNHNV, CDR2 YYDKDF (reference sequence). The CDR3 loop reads CATSRAPRQGTYEQYF. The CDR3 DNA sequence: TGTGCCACCAGCAGAGCACCGAGACAGGGGACCTACGAGCAGTACTTC. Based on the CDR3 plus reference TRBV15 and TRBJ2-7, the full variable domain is DAMVIQNPRYQVTQFGKPVTLSCSQTLNHNVMYWYQQKSSQAPKLLFHYYDKDFNNEADTPDNFQSRRPNTSFCFLDIRSPGLGDTAMYLCATSRAPRQGTYEQYFGPGTRLTVT.

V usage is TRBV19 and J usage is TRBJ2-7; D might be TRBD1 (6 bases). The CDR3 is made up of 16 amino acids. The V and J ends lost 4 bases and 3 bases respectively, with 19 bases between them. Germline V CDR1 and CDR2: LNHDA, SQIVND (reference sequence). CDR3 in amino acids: CASSTPQPGQSYEQYF. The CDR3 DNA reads TGTGCCAGTAGTACCCCGCAACCGGGACAAAGCTACGAGCAGTACTTC.

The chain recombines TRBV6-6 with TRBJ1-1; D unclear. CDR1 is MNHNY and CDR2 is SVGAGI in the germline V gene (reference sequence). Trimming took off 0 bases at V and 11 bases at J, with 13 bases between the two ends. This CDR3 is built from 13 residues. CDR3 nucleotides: TGTGCCAGCAGTTACTCGGTTCCCGGTGAGGCTTTCTTT. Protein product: CASSYSVPGEAFF.

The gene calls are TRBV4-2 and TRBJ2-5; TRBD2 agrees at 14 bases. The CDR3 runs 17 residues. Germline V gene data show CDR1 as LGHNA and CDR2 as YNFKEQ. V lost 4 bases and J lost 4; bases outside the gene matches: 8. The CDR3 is CASSRSGGLAGVETQYF. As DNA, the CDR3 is TGTGCCAGCAGCCGCTCAGGGGGACTAGCGGGAGTAGAGACCCAGTACTTC.

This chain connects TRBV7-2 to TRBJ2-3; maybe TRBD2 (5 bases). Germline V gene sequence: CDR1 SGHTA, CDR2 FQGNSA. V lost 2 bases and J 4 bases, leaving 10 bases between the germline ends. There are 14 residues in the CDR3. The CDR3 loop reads CASSLSGSADTQYF. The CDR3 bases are TGTGCCAGCAGCTTAAGTGGGAGCGCAGATACGCAGTATTTT.

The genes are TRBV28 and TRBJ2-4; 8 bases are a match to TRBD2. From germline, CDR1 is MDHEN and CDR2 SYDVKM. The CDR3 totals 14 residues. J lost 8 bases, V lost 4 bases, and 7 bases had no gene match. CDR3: CASSWAGGEDIQYF. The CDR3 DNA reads TGTGCCAGCAGTTGGGCGGGGGGAGAGGACATTCAGTACTTC. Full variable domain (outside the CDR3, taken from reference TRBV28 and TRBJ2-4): DVKVTQSSRYLVKRTGEKVFLECVQDMDHENMFWYRQDPGLGLRLIYFSYDVKMKEKGDIPEGYSVSREKKERFSLILESASTNQTSMYLCASSWAGGEDIQYFGAGTRLSVL.

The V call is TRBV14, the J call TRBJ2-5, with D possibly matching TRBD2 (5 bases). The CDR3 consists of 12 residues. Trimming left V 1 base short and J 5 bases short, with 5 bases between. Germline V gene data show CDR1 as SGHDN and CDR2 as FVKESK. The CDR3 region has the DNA TGTGCCAGCAGCCAAGGAGGGGAGACCCAGTACTTC. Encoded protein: CASSQGGETQYF.

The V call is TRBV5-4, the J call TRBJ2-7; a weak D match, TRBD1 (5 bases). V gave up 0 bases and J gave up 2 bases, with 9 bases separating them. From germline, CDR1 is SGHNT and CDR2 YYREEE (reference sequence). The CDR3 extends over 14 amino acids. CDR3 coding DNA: TGTGCCAGCAGCTTGGTAGGCAGGGCCTACGAGCAGTACTTC. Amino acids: CASSLVGRAYEQYF.

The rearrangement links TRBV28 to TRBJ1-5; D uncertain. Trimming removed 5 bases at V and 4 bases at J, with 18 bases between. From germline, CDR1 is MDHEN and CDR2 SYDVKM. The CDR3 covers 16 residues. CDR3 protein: CASSAVSGFRNQPQHF. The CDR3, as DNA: TGTGCCAGCAGTGCCGTTTCGGGGTTTAGGAATCAGCCCCAGCATTTT.

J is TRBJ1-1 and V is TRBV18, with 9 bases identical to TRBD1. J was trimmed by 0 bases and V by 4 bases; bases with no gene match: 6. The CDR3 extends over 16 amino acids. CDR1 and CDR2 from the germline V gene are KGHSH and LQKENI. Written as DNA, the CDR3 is TGTGCCAGCTCACGTGACAGGGGGGGGATGAACACTGAAGCTTTCTTT. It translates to CASSRDRGGMNTEAFF.

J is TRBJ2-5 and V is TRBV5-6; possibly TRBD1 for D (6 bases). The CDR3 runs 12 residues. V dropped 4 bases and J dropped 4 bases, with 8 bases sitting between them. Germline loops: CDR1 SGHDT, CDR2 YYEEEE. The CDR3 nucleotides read TGTGCCAGCAGCGCGACAGGAGAGACCCAGTACTTC. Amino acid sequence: CASSATGETQYF.